This T cell receptor (beta chain) was sequenced for a study of blood T cell repertoires in COVID-19. At the level of the study: From the United States, Italy and Spain came samples of acute and convalescent COVID-19.

This CDR3 spans 13 amino acids. The ends lost 4 bases at V and 3 bases at J; junction bases unmatched: 3. Looked up from germline, CDR1 is GTSNPN and CDR2 is SVGIG (reference sequence). As regards this clone: The identical CDR3 is also encoded by other nucleotide sequences in the sample.

Seattle enrolled patients during active infection and tracked them longitudinally. Repertoires were generated with immunoSEQ multiplex PCR, while TCRdb's copy carries only in-frame clones and drops some. Of 250,000 or so clones listed, more than 75% are singletons. The sequence was obtained from an older woman with COVID-19, enrolled during active disease. The source material was peripheral blood. This chain links TRBV30 with TRBJ2-7, with 10 positions matching TRBD1. The CDR3 bases are TGTGCCTGGACGCGGGACAGGGGCTACGAGCAGTACTTC. This encodes CAWTRDRGYEQYF.